The 24 T cell receptor beta chains in this list originate from one sample, sequenced in a study of blood T cell repertoires in COVID-19. Generated by immunoSEQ multiplex PCR, the TCRdb table keeps only in-frame clones and is missing some. The sample shows about half a million clones, 70% to 90% of them seen only once. Material: peripheral blood. All receptors derive from a human donor in a cohort sampled during active COVID-19.

This chain connects TRBV5-5 to TRBJ2-2; no reliable D call. Trimming removed 2 bases from V and 4 bases from J, with 9 bases in between. The germline V gene has CDR1 SGHKS and CDR2 YYEKEE (reference sequence). This CDR3 region has 14 residues. CDR3 amino acids: CASSFHDSTGELFF. CDR3 coding DNA: TGTGCCAGCAGCTTCCACGATAGCACCGGGGAGCTGTTTTTT.

This chain joins TRBV3-1 (or the pseudogene TRBV3-2) and TRBJ2-4; D is perhaps TRBD1 (6 bases). CDR1 is LGHDT and CDR2 is YNNKEL in the germline V gene (reference sequence). This CDR3 contains 13 residues. V lost 0 bases and J lost 9, with 9 bases in between. The CDR3 coding sequence is TGTGCCAGCAGCCAAGATTTAGGGGGCATTCAGTACTTC. Amino acid sequence: CASSQDLGGIQYF.

The chain has TRBV28 and TRBJ2-1, with no clear D. Germline CDR1 MDHEN, CDR2 SYDVKM. Trimming stripped 1 base from V and 5 bases from J, with 12 bases between. CDR3 length: 15 amino acids. The CDR3 DNA reads as TGTGCCAGCAGTTTATCGCGGCAGTCTAACAATGAGCAGTTCTTC. It codes for CASSLSRQSNNEQFF.

The chain is built from TRBV24-1 and TRBJ2-1; TRBD2 is a possible D gene (5 bases). Trimming stripped 0 bases from V and 6 bases from J, with 20 bases between. The CDR3 length is 18 residues. Germline CDR1 reads KGHDR; CDR2 reads SFDVKD. The CDR3 is CATSDLKVGELGLNEQFF. The CDR3 DNA sequence: TGTGCCACCAGTGATTTGAAGGTCGGGGAGCTAGGACTCAATGAGCAGTTCTTC.

The chain is built from TRBV5-1 and TRBJ1-6; 7 bases align to TRBD1. This CDR3 spans 15 amino acids. J was trimmed by 5 bases and V by 3 bases; bases with no gene match: 5. Germline assignment: CDR1 SGHRS and CDR2 YFSETQ. CDR3 sequence: CASSWGTGDNSPLHF. The CDR3 DNA is TGCGCCAGCAGCTGGGGCACAGGGGATAATTCACCCCTCCACTTT.

Only a few counts were recorded for this clone. The chain links TRBV5-1 to TRBJ1-5, with D perhaps TRBD1 (6 bases). The CDR3 length is 16 residues. Germline CDR1 reads SGHRS; CDR2 reads YFSETQ. Trimming cost V 5 bases and J 0 bases, with 15 bases left between them. The CDR3 DNA reads as TGCGCCAGCAGTGCCGGGGGGGCTAATAGCAATCAGCCCCAGCATTTT. Translated: CASSAGGANSNQPQHF. Filled out from reference TRBV5-1 and TRBJ1-5, the complete variable domain reads KAGVTQTPRYLIKTRGQQVTLSCSPISGHRSVSWYQQTPGQGLQFLFEYFSETQRNKGNFPGRFSGRQFSNSRSEMNVSTLELGDSALYLCASSAGGANSNQPQHFGDGTRLSIL.

V and J are TRBV9 and TRBJ1-2; 9 bases fit TRBD1. The V gene end was trimmed by 3 bases and the J gene end by 4 bases; junction bases not matched to a gene: 7. This CDR3 spans 15 amino acids. Germline values: CDR1 SGDLS, CDR2 YYNGEE. The CDR3 DNA reads as TGTGCCAGCAGCGGGCGGACAGGGGAGGGCTATGGCTACACCTTC. Its translation is CASSGRTGEGYGYTF.

This chain connects TRBV27 to TRBJ1-1, with D perhaps matching TRBD1 (6 bases). The CDR3 is 13 residues long. V lost 8 bases and J lost 5, with 15 bases in between. Germline V lookup: CDR1 MNHEY, CDR2 SMNVEV (reference sequence). Here the CDR3 DNA reads TGTGCCAGCGGGCTTAACAGGGTTACTGAAGCTTTCTTT. It specifies CASGLNRVTEAFF.

This clone showed up just once. This chain connects TRBV30 to TRBJ1-1; D is uncertain. Trimming shortened V by 0 bases and J by 1 base, and 9 bases separated the two germline ends. This CDR3 has 14 residues. The germline V gene has CDR1 GTSNPN and CDR2 SVGIG (reference sequence). CDR3: CAWSVRGRNTEAFF. In nucleotides, the CDR3 is TGTGCCTGGAGTGTACGAGGCAGGAACACTGAAGCTTTCTTT.

The V gene is TRBV29-1, the J gene TRBJ1-3, with D perhaps TRBD1 (5 bases). The CDR3 covers 16 residues. V was shortened by 0 bases and J by 9 bases, with 21 bases between the two germline ends. Germline CDR1 SQVTM, CDR2 ANQGSEA. The CDR3 nucleotides read TGCAGCGTTGAAGATCGTTCAGGGTGGGAAAGGGGCACCATATATTTT. This translates into CSVEDRSGWERGTIYF.

This chain uses TRBV6-5 with TRBJ1-1, with a weak D call TRBD1 (6 bases). The CDR3 has 14 amino acids. The V gene's germline CDR1 is MNHEY and CDR2 SVGAGI. Between the trimmed V and J ends, which lost 6 bases and 3 bases, there was a span of 14 bases. In nucleotides, the CDR3 is TGTGCCAGCAGCCACAGGGAGCGGTACACTGAAGCTTTCTTT. Translating it yields CASSHRERYTEAFF.

J is TRBJ1-1 and V is TRBV5-1, with D possibly TRBD1 on 5 matching bases. Trimming took off 3 bases at V and 1 base at J, with 10 bases between the two ends. The CDR3 covers 14 residues. The germline gives CDR1 SGHRS, CDR2 YFSETQ. CDR3 residues: CASSSRGGNTEAFF. CDR3 nucleotide sequence: TGCGCCAGCAGCTCCCGCGGGGGGAACACTGAAGCTTTCTTT.

The V gene is TRBV6-5, the J gene TRBJ1-4, with a tentative D call TRBD1 (6 bases). The CDR3 consists of 15 residues. The V end lost 7 bases, the J end lost 0 bases, and 12 bases lay between the germline ends. Germline V gives CDR1 MNHEY, CDR2 SVGAGI. In DNA, the CDR3 is TGTGCCAGCAATGGGGGGGGCGCAACTAATGAAAAACTGTTTTTT. It yields the protein CASNGGGATNEKLFF.

The chain has TRBV18 and TRBJ1-1; no clear D. The CDR3 contains 13 residues. The V gene's germline CDR1 is KGHSH and CDR2 LQKENI. Trimming took 4 bases from V and 1 from J, leaving 7 bases between them. The CDR3 loop is CASSQTANTEAFF. CDR3 in DNA: TGTGCCAGCTCACAAACAGCGAACACTGAAGCTTTCTTT.

This clone was found once. The chain is built from TRBV29-1 and TRBJ2-1; 7 positions agree with TRBD2. The CDR3 length is 15 residues. The germline V gene encodes CDR1 SQVTM and CDR2 ANQGSEA. The junction had 9 bases not matched to a gene; V was cut back by 7 bases and J by 0 bases. The CDR3 DNA reads as TGCAGCGCTCTCCTCGGGGGGAGCTCCTACAATGAGCAGTTCTTC. It specifies CSALLGGSSYNEQFF.

The chain has TRBV6-5 and TRBJ2-2; 11 bases align to TRBD1. Looked up from germline, CDR1 is MNHEY and CDR2 is SVGAGI. V dropped 6 bases and J dropped 4; count of bases not matched to a gene: 4. This CDR3 has 15 amino acids. The CDR3 region is CASRMDRGRTGELFF. The CDR3 DNA reads TGTGCCAGCAGGATGGACAGGGGGCGCACCGGGGAGCTGTTTTTT.

This sequence joins TRBV29-1 and TRBJ1-3; D possibly corresponds to TRBD1 (6 bases). The germline V gene has CDR1 SQVTM and CDR2 ANQGSEA. With 6 bases removed from V and 4 bases from J, the gap between germline ends came to 16 bases. CDR3 length: 14 residues. In DNA form, the CDR3 reads TGCAGCGTGGATACAGGGATATCCGGAAACACCATATATTTT. This gives the protein CSVDTGISGNTIYF.

The chain couples TRBV25-1 to TRBJ2-7; 7 bases line up with TRBD1. This CDR3 comprises 15 residues. From germline, CDR1 is MGHDK and CDR2 SYGVNS. V dropped 3 bases and J dropped 4; count of bases not matched to a gene: 9. The CDR3 reads CASSDLGTVGYEQYF. The CDR3 coding sequence is TGTGCCAGCAGTGATCTGGGGACAGTCGGATACGAGCAGTACTTC.

The rearrangement uses TRBV5-4 and TRBJ2-3; 9 nucleotides align to TRBD2. Germline CDR1 is SGHNT and CDR2 is YYREEE (reference sequence). The CDR3 has 15 residues. Trimming removed 2 bases from V and 3 bases from J; junction bases left unmatched: 4. This chain's CDR3 is CASSFRLAGTDTQYF. The CDR3 region has the DNA TGTGCCAGCAGCTTTCGGCTAGCGGGGACAGATACGCAGTATTTT.

The chain is built from TRBV6-2 or TRBV6-3 and TRBJ2-7, with D perhaps TRBD1 (5 bases). This CDR3 has 12 amino acids. The V gene's germline CDR1 is MNHEY and CDR2 SVGEGT. Trimming shortened V by 6 bases and J by 5 bases, and 11 bases separated the two germline ends. The CDR3 DNA follows: TGTGCCAGCAGCCAGACCAGGGACGAGCAGTACTTC. Amino acids: CASSQTRDEQYF.

This clone showed up just once. The chain joins TRBV9 to TRBJ1-4; D unresolved. CDR3 length equals 15 residues. Germline assignment: CDR1 SGDLS and CDR2 YYNGEE. The V and J ends lost 3 bases and 1 base respectively, with 10 bases between them. As DNA, the CDR3 is TGTGCCAGCAGCGCTACCGGTCTAACTAATGAAAAACTGTTTTTT. This sequence encodes CASSATGLTNEKLFF.

The chain links TRBV30 to TRBJ1-2; 7 positions agree with TRBD1. The CDR3 covers 18 residues. V gave up 1 base and J gave up 4 bases; unmatched junction bases: 18. Germline V gene data show CDR1 as GTSNPN and CDR2 as SVGIG (reference sequence). Here the CDR3 DNA reads TGTGCCTGGAGTGGGCAGTTGCGGGACAGCCGGACGGTCTATGGCTACACCTTC. This codes for CAWSGQLRDSRTVYGYTF.

This clone was counted only a few times. The J gene is TRBJ2-1, the V gene TRBV6-2 or TRBV6-3; 7 bases align to TRBD2. The J segment lost 9 bases and the V segment lost 2 bases, leaving 13 bases of the junction unmatched. Per the germline V gene, CDR1 is MNHEY and CDR2 is SVGEGT. The length of the CDR3 is 16 residues. The CDR3 sequence: CASSYPDRLALGEQFF. In DNA, the CDR3 is TGTGCCAGCAGTTACCCCGACCGACTAGCTTTGGGTGAGCAGTTCTTC.

The chain joins TRBV7-3 to TRBJ2-7; 8 nucleotides align to TRBD2. J gave up 5 bases and V 4 bases, and 10 bases lay outside the gene matches. The CDR3 consists of 15 residues. Germline values: CDR1 SGHTA, CDR2 FQGTGA. CDR3 nucleotides: TGTGCCAGCAGCTCATACTCAGCGGGAGTAGACGAGCAGTACTTC. It specifies CASSSYSAGVDEQYF.